This TCR beta chain was identified during a study of T cell responses to AZD1222 COVID-19 vaccine. Germline-derived CDR1 and CDR2 are SGHRS and YFSETQ. This CDR3 has 14 amino acids. The V segment lost 3 bases and the J segment 5 bases; nucleotides outside the gene matches: 5. TCRdb keeps only in-frame clones here, not all; method: immunoSEQ multiplex PCR. The sample lists 150,000 to 200,000 clones, approximately 90% occurring once. The TCR was taken from an adult who received the AZD1222 COVID-19 vaccine. This chain links TRBV5-1 with TRBJ2-5, with TRBD1 matching over 9 bases. Here the sequenced sample was peripheral blood, taken 28 days after the second AZD1222 dose. The CDR3 region is CASSSTGGLETQYF. The CDR3, as DNA: TGCGCCAGCAGCTCAACAGGGGGCCTGGAGACCCAGTACTTC. The whole variable domain, remainder taken from reference TRBV5-1 and TRBJ2-5, is KAGVTQTPRYLIKTRGQQVTLSCSPISGHRSVSWYQQTPGQGLQFLFEYFSETQRNKGNFPGRFSGRQFSNSRSEMNVSTLELGDSALYLCASSSTGGLETQYFGPGTRLLVL.